The entry below describes one T cell receptor (beta chain). This clonotype was found a few times. The antigen it binds to is not known. It has no much larger one-base neighbor in the sample; base qualities were not kept. The data were obtained in a study of post-analysis software for immune sequencing data (dated by TCRdb to between 2014 and 2017). Context from the whole study: Recorded disease courses included relapsing-remitting, secondary progressive and progressive-relapsing multiple sclerosis, with some patients lacking subtype annotation. The patient repertoires were compared against roughly 12 previously published healthy control repertoires obtained from donors aged 6 to 25 years. A subset of samples was prepared in parallel using single-end sample barcoding, then pooled and co-amplified after Illumina adapter ligation.

V lost 9 bases and J lost 2 bases, and the count of bases not matched to a germline gene is 9. CDR1 and CDR2 (LNHDA, SQIVND) derive from the germline V gene (reference sequence). The CDR3 runs 14 amino acids, cysteine and phenylalanine included. Only CDR3 DNA remains: 42 bases, in frame from the first base. Receptors were amplified or captured by PCR. TCRdb shows the sequencer as Illumina HiSeq 2500. To reduce PCR and sequencing biases, unique molecular identifiers were incorporated into the TCR beta cDNA libraries. About 500,000 cDNA molecules were obtained per 1 to 10 million input T cells, so each molecule approximated one T cell. The same protocol used for the earlier healthy control dataset was applied to prepare and sequence the patient libraries. Within a given batch, samples were prepared together, multiplexed and sequenced on the same HiSeq lane. From the authors' description of their analysis: MIGEC handled the raw barcoded reads, throwing out single-read molecular identifier groups before consensus assembly and CDR3 extraction. Clonotype tables were post-analysed with VDJtools, normalizing diversity by down-sampling all datasets to the smallest sample size. In repertoire overlap clustering, CDR3 amino acid sequences, but not nucleotide sequences, were matched to correct batch-related cross-sample contamination. The raw public data were reprocessed by TCRdb itself: fastp quality trimming at Q25, MiXCR clonotype calling, in-frame beta chains only. A single entry per CDR3 protein holds the most common genes and DNA from its merged rows. Clone size and V and J calls follow TCRdb, not the original study. Counted in this sample were some 690,000 distinct CDR3 sequences; 25% to 30% of them appeared once. The leading ten clones occupy around 0.56% of the sample.

To demonstrate the VDJtools post-analysis software, TCR beta repertoires were profiled from the peripheral blood of about a dozen young patients with multiple sclerosis. The multiple sclerosis patients were children and adolescents ranging in age from 6 to 15 years. The full study reports these points: Significantly lower normalized Chao1 diversity was found in multiple sclerosis patients than in controls, suggesting substantial peripheral T-cell clonal expansion. Significantly higher frequencies in patients than in controls were found for about 5 TRBV segments, including TRBV5-6, TRBV5-1 and TRBV20-1. Direct clustering with F measure showed strong co-clustering of samples prepared in the same batch, prompting a batch-effect correction. The control group was slightly older than the multiple sclerosis patient group.

Sequenced material: blood. The sequence links TRBV19 to TRBJ2-7; TRBD1 agrees with 8 junctional bases. The TCR sequence derives from a girl aged 5 to 17 with multiple sclerosis. CDR3 reads: CASRDRGSTYEQYF. The DNA sequence is TGTGCCAGCCGAGACAGGGGCAGCACCTACGAGCAGTACTTC.